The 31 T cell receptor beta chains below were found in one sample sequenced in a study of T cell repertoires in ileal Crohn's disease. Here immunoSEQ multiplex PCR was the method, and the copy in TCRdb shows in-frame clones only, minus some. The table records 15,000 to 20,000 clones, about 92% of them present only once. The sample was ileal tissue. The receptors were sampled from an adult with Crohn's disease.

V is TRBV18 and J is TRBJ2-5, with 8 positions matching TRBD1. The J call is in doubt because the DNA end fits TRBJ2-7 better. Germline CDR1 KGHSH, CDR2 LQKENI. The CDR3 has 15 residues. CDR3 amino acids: CASSPGTGYTYEQYF. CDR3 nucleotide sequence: TGTGCCAGCTCACCAGGGACAGGCTACACCTACGAGCAGTACTTC.

This CDR3 is CASSLLGSNSPLHF. DNA of the CDR3: TGTGCCAGCAGCTTACTGGGCTCAAATTCACCCCTCCACTTT. The chain combines TRBV7-2 with TRBJ1-6; D uncertain. The CDR3 runs 14 residues. The ends were cut back, 2 bases at V and 7 bases at J, with 9 bases in the middle. CDR1 is SGHTA and CDR2 is FQGNSA in the germline V gene.

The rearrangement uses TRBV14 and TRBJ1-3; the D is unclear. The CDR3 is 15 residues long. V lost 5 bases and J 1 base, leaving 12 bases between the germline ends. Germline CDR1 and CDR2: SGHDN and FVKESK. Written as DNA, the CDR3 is TGTGCCAGCAGCGTCCTGGCCGAATCTGGAAACACCATATATTTT. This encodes CASSVLAESGNTIYF.

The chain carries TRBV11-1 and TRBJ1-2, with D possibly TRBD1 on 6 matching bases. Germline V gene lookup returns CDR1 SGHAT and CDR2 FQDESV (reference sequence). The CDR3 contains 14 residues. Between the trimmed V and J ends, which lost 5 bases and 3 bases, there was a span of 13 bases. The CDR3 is CASSLRTDHYGYTF. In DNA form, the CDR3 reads TGTGCCAGCAGCCTCAGGACAGACCACTATGGCTACACCTTC.

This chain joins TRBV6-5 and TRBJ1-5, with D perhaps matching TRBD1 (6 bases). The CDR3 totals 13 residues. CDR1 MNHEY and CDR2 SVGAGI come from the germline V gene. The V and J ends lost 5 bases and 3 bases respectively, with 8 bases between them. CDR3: CASSRGHNQPQHF. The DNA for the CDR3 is TGTGCCAGCAGTCGGGGACACAATCAGCCCCAGCATTTT.

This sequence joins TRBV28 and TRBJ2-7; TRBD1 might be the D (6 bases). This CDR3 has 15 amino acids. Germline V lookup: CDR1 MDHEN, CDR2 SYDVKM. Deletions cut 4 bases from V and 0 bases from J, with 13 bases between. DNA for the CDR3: TGTGCCAGCAGTTCCGAGCCAGGGGCCTCCTACGAGCAGTACTTC. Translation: CASSSEPGASYEQYF.

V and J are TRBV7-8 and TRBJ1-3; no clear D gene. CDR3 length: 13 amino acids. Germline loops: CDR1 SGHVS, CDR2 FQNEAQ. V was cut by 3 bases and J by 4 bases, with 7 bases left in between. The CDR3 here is CASSFPGGNTIYF. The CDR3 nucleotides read TGTGCCAGCAGCTTTCCAGGAGGAAACACCATATATTTT. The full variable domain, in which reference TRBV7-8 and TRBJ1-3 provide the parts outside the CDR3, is GAGVSQSPRYKVAKRGQDVALRCDPISGHVSLFWYQQALGQGPEFLTYFQNEAQLDKSGLPSDRFFAERPEGSVSTLKIQRTQQEDSAVYLCASSFPGGNTIYFGEGSWLTVV.

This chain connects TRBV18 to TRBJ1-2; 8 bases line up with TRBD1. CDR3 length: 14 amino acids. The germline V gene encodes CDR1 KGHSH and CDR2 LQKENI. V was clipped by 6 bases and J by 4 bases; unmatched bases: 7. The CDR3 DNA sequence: TGTGCCAGCTCTGACAGGGGTAACTCCTATGGCTACACCTTC. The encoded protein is CASSDRGNSYGYTF.

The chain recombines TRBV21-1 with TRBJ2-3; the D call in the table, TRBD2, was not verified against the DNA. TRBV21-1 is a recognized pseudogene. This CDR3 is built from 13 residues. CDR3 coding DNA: TGTGCCAGCAGTCTCGGGGGGATAGATACGCAGTATTTT. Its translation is CASSLGGIDTQYF.

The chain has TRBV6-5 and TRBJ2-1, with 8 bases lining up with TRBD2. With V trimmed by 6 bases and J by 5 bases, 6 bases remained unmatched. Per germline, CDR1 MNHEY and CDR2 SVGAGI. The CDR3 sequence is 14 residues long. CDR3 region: CASSVAGRNNEQFF. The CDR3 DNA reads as TGTGCCAGCAGCGTAGCGGGGAGAAACAATGAGCAGTTCTTC.

In DNA, the CDR3 is TGTGCCAGCAGCAGTAGCGGGAGATACAATGAGCAGTTCTTC. Translated: CASSSSGRYNEQFF. This chain joins TRBV7-8 and TRBJ2-1; TRBD2 aligns across 9 bases. Trimming took 5 bases from V and 4 from J; bases not matched to a gene: 3. Germline loops: CDR1 SGHVS, CDR2 FQNEAQ. The CDR3 is made up of 14 amino acids.

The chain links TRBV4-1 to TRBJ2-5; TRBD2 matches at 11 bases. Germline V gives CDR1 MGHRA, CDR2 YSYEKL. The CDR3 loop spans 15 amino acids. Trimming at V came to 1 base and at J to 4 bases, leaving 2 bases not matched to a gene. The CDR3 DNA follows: TGCGCCAGCAGCCAAGGGGGACTAGCGGTAGAGACCCAGTACTTC. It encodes CASSQGGLAVETQYF.

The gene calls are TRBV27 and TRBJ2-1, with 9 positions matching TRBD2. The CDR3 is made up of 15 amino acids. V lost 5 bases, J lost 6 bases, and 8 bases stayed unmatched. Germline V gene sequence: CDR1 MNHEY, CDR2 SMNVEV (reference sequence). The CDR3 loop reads CASSISGGRGNEQFF. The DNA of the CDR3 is TGTGCCAGCAGTATTAGCGGGGGCAGGGGCAATGAGCAGTTCTTC.

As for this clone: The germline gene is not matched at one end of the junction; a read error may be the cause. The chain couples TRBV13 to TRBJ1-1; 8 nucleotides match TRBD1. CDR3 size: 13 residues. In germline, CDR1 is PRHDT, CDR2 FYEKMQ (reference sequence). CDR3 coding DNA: TGTGCCAGCGGCTTACAGGGGGACACTGAAGCTTTCTTT. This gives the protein CASGLQGDTEAFF.

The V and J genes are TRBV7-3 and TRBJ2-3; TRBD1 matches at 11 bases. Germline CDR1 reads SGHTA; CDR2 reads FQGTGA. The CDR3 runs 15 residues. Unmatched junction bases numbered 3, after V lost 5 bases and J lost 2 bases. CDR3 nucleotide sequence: TGTGCCAGCAGCCAAGGACAGGGGGCCACAGATACGCAGTATTTT. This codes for CASSQGQGATDTQYF.

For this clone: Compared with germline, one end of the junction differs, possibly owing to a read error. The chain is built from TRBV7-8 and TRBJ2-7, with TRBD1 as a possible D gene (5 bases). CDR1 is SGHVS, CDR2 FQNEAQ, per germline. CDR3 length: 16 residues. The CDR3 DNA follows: TGTGCCAGCAGCATAGCCGTGGTGGGCAGGGCCTACGAGCAGTACTTC. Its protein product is CASSIAVVGRAYEQYF.

DNA for the CDR3: TGTGCCAGCAGTGCCAGGGGGCGGAACACCGGGGAGCTGTTTTTT. It specifies CASSARGRNTGELFF. V gene TRBV2 combines with J gene TRBJ2-2; 8 bases map to TRBD1. V gave up 4 bases and J gave up 1 base; unmatched junction bases: 2. Germline V gives CDR1 SNHLY, CDR2 FYNNEI. The CDR3 has 15 amino acids.

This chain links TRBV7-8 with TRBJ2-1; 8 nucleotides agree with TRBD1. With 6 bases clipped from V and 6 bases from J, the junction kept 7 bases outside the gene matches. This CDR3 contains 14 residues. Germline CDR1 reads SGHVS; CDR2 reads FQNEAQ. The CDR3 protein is CASRSGTGRNEQFF. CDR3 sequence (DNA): TGTGCCAGCAGGTCCGGGACAGGTCGCAATGAGCAGTTCTTC.

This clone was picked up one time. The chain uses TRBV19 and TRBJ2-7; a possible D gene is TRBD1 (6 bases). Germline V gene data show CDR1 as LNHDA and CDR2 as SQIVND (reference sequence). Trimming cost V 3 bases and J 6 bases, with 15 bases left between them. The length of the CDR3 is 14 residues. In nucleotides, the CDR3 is TGTGCCAGTAGTATGAGGAACAGGGTCCGCGAGCAGTACTTC. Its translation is CASSMRNRVREQYF.

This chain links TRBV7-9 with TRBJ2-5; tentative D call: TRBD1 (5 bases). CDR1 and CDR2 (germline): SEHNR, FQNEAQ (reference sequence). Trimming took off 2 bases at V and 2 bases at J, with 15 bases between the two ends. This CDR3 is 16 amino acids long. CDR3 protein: CASSLRRQSQQETQYF. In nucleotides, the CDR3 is TGTGCCAGCAGCTTACGCAGACAGTCCCAGCAAGAGACCCAGTACTTC.

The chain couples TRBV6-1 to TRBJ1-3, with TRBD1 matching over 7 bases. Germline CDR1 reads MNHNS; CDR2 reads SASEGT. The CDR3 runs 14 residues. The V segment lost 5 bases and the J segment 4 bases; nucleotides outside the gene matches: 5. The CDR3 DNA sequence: TGTGCCAGCAGTCTCGACAGGGTAGGAAACACCATATATTTT. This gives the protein CASSLDRVGNTIYF.

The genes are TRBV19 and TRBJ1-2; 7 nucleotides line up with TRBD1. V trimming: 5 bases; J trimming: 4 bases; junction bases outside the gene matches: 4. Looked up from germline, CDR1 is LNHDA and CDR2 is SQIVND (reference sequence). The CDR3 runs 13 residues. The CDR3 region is CASSLGGVYGYTF. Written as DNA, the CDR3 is TGTGCCAGTAGTCTAGGGGGCGTCTATGGCTACACCTTC.

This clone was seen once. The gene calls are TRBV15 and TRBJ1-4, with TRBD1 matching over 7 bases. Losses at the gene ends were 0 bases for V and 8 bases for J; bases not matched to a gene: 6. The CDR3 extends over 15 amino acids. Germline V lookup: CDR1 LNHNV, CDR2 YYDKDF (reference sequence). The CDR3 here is CATSRDPRGREKLFF. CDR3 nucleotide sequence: TGTGCCACCAGCAGAGATCCCAGGGGGAGGGAAAAACTGTTTTTT.

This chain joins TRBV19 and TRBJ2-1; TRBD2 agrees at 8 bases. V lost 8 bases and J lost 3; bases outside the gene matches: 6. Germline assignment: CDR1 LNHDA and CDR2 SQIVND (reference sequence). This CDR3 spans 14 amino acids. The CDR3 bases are TGTGCCAGTGTGAGCGGGGGTGGCTACAATGAGCAGTTCTTC. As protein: CASVSGGGYNEQFF.

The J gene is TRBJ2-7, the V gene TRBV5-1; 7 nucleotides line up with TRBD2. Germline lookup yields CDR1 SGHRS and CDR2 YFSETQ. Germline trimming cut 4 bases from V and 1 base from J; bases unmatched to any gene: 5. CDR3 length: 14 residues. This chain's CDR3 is CASSAGRASYEQYF. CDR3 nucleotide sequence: TGCGCCAGCAGCGCAGGGAGGGCATCCTACGAGCAGTACTTC. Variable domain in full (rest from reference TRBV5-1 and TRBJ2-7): KAGVTQTPRYLIKTRGQQVTLSCSPISGHRSVSWYQQTPGQGLQFLFEYFSETQRNKGNFPGRFSGRQFSNSRSEMNVSTLELGDSALYLCASSAGRASYEQYFGPGTRLTVT.

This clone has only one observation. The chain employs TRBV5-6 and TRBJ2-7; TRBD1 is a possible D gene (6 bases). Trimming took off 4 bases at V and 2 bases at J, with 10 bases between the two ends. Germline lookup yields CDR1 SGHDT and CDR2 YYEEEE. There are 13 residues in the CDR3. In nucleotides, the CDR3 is TGTGCCAGCAGCACAGGGTTCGCCTACGAGCAGTACTTC. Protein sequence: CASSTGFAYEQYF.

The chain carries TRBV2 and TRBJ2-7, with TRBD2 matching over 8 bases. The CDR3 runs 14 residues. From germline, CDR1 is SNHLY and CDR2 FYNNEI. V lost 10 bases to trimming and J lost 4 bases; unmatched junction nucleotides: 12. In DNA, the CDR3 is TGTGCCACCAGCGGCGAGCGGGGGAATTACGAGCAGTACTTC. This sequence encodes CATSGERGNYEQYF.

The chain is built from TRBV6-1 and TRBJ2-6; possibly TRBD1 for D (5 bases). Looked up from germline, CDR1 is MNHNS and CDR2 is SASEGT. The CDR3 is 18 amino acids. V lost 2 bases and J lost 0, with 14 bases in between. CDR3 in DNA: TGTGCCAGCAGTGAAAGGGGTACGACATACTCTGGGGCCAACGTCCTGACTTTC. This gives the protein CASSERGTTYSGANVLTF.

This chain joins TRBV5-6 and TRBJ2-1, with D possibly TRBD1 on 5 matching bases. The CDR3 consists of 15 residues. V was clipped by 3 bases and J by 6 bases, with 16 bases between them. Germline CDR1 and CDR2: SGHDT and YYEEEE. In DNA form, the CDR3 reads TGTGCCAGCAGCTGGGGCCCGACAGAGCGCAATGAGCAGTTCTTC. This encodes CASSWGPTERNEQFF. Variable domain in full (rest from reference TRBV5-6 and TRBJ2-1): DAGVTQSPTHLIKTRGQQVTLRCSPKSGHDTVSWYQQALGQGPQFIFQYYEEEERQRGNFPDRFSGHQFPNYSSELNVNALLLGDSALYLCASSWGPTERNEQFFGPGTRLTVL.

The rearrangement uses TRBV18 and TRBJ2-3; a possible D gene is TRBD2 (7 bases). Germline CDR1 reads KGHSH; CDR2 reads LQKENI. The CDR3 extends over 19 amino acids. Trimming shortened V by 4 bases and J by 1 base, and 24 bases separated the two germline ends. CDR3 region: CASSLKGITGGQGTDTQYF. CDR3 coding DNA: TGTGCCAGCTCACTAAAGGGGATTACGGGGGGCCAGGGCACAGATACGCAGTATTTT.

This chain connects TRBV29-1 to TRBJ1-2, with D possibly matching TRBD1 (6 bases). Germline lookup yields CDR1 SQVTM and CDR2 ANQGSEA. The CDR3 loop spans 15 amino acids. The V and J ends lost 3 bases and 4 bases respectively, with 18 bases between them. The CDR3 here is CSVDQGSSRGYGYTF. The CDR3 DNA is TGCAGCGTTGATCAGGGGTCCAGTCGCGGCTATGGCTACACCTTC.